Below, one TCR beta chain is given with its context. Its antigen remains unidentified. This entry comes from a study of graft-versus-host responses after intestinal transplantation. Measured with immunoSEQ multiplex PCR; TCRdb has only the in-frame clones, and not every one. The profile shows approximately 97,000 clones, 75% to 95% of them singletons. Points from the study as a whole: Graft-donor T cell macrochimerism in patients accompanied high graft-versus-host to host-versus-graft clonal ratios in allografts.

The sample here was unstimulated CD4+ T cells sorted from spleen or lymph node cells, taken before transplant. The receptor was derived from a human donor who was the organ donor for an intestinal transplant.

The CDR3 region has the DNA TGCGCCAGCAGCTTGGGGCAGGGGGCCTCGTACCATGGCTACACCTTC. It is translated as CASSLGQGASYHGYTF. J is TRBJ1-2 and V is TRBV5-1, with 8 bases that match TRBD1. The V gene's germline CDR1 is SGHRS and CDR2 YFSETQ. V trimming: 0 bases; J trimming: 6 bases; junction bases outside the gene matches: 10. This CDR3 region has 16 residues.